The T cell receptor beta chain described here comes from a study of siplizumab effects on memory and regulatory T cells. Study-wide findings and caveats: The drug siplizumab significantly decreased the alloreactive sequences that could be traced to unstimulated CD4+ memory cells. Roughly 75-95% of proliferating CD4+ or CD8+ clones lacked a naive or memory phenotype that could be assigned. Naive T cells appeared more diverse than memory cells and seemed to be major alloresponse contributors.

A remark on this clone: The antigen is undetermined.

Sequenced by immunoSEQ multiplex PCR; TCRdb stores in-frame clones only, minus some. The table shows more than 85,000 clones, with 94% occurring only once. V lost 2 bases, J lost 3 bases, and 11 bases lay in between. Germline V gives CDR1 SGHRS, CDR2 YFSETQ. This CDR3 region has 14 residues. This chain uses TRBV5-1 with TRBJ2-5; TRBD2 might be the D (6 bases). The sequence was obtained from a human donor in good health. Sequencing was done on a sample of Tregs sorted from blood. DNA of the CDR3: TGCGCCAGCAGCTTCGGGGGATATAAAGAGACCCAGTACTTC. It translates to CASSFGGYKETQYF. Filled out from reference TRBV5-1 and TRBJ2-5, the complete variable domain reads KAGVTQTPRYLIKTRGQQVTLSCSPISGHRSVSWYQQTPGQGLQFLFEYFSETQRNKGNFPGRFSGRQFSNSRSEMNVSTLELGDSALYLCASSFGGYKETQYFGPGTRLLVL.